The T cell receptor (beta chain) described here comes from a study of control samples from healthy donors and cancer patients. Sequencing was performed with immunoSEQ multiplex PCR; in TCRdb, only in-frame clones are kept and a portion is missing. The sample contains around 200,000 clones, 85% to 95% of which appear only once. Germline CDR1 reads MGHRA; CDR2 reads YSYEKL. CDR3 length: 16 amino acids. Trimming removed 4 bases from V and 5 bases from J; junction bases left unmatched: 12. The chain combines TRBV4-1 with TRBJ1-1; 8 bases align to TRBD1. The sequenced material came from blood. The receptor comes from a man in his forties or fifties in good health. CDR3 residues: CASSLSLQGVRTEAFF. CDR3 DNA: TGCGCCAGCAGCCTATCCCTACAGGGGGTTCGGACTGAAGCTTTCTTT.